The entry below describes one TCR beta chain. Its specificity is unknown. Looked up from germline, CDR1 is SNHLY and CDR2 is FYNNEI. Trimming left V 5 bases short and J 3 bases short, with 14 bases between. CDR3 length: 15 residues. This entry is derived from a study of T cell responses to AZD1222 COVID-19 vaccine. Whole-study results and caveats: Donors in the cohort were predominantly white British and more often female, and clonal diversity was possibly underestimated.

Sequencing was performed with immunoSEQ multiplex PCR; in TCRdb, only in-frame clones are kept and a portion is missing. This table has 26,000 or so clones, approximately 90% appearing once. V usage is TRBV2 and J usage is TRBJ1-5, with D tentatively TRBD1 (6 bases). The source was peripheral blood, collected 28 days after the second AZD1222 dose. This clonotype was sampled from an adult who received the AZD1222 COVID-19 vaccine. CDR3 protein: CASSKTDSFNQPQHF. As DNA, the CDR3 is TGTGCCAGCAGTAAGACGGACAGCTTCAATCAGCCCCAGCATTTT.